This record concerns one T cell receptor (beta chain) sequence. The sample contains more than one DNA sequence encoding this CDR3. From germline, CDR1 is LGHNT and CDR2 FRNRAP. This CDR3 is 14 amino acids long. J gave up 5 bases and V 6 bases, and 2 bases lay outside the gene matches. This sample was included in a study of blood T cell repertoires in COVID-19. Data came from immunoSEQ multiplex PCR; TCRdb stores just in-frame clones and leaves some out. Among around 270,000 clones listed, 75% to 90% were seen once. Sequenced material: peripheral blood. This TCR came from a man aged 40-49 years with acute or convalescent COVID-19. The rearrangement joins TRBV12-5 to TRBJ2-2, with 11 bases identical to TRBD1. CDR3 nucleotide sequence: TGTGCTAGTGGAGGGACAGGGGGTACCGGGGAGCTGTTTTTT. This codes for CASGGTGGTGELFF.